Reported below is one T cell receptor beta chain. Between the trimmed V and J ends, which lost 0 bases and 4 bases, there was a span of 19 bases. Germline V gene data show CDR1 as SGHKS and CDR2 as YYEKEE (reference sequence). The CDR3 covers 17 residues. The protocol was immunoSEQ multiplex PCR, while the TCRdb copy is restricted to in-frame clones and leaves out a portion. The top ten hold almost 6% of the sample, which has approximately 9,000 clones, 70% to 90% seen once. The data derive from a study of immune evolution from preneoplasia to lung adenocarcinoma. About the study: HLA loss of heterozygosity: about 7% AIS, under 19% MIA, around 35% ADC, none AAH.

The sequence came from a person in their 70s with lung adenocarcinoma. Source material: FFPE minimally invasive lung adenocarcinoma tissue. The chain employs TRBV5-5 and TRBJ1-2; D remains unclear. CDR3 protein: CASSLASRAPRSYGYTF. The CDR3 DNA reads TGTGCCAGCAGCTTGGCAAGTAGGGCGCCCCGGTCCTATGGCTACACCTTC.